Below, one T cell receptor (beta chain) is given with its context. Its antigen is not identified. Researchers barred patients who had uncontrolled infection, other autoimmune disease, pregnancy or lactation. Used for diagnoses were clinical symptoms, serum thyroxine and TRAb, thyroid ultrasound and orbital computed tomography. The source material, RNA transcripts, was used to amplify TCR beta CDR3 regions. The TCR CDR3 was amplified in a first-round RT-PCR using the HTBI primer set. Using its own MiXCR run on the multiplex PCR reads, TCRdb lists one record per CDR3 protein. In the table there are roughly 660,000 distinct CDR3 sequences, 15% to 20% of which are singletons. The data derive from a study of T cells in Graves' hyperthyroidism and ophthalmopathy. Study observations and caveats: From stable hyperthyroidism, ophthalmopathy was set apart by a 13 V-J model.

This CDR3 is 15 amino acids long. V lost 0 bases and J 2 bases, leaving 10 bases between the germline ends. Per the germline V gene, CDR1 is SGHDT and CDR2 is YYEEEE. The chain has TRBV5-6 and TRBJ2-3; D not resolved. This receptor was obtained from a man in his fifties with Graves' hyperthyroidism. The sequenced sample consisted of blood. CDR3 residues: CASSLAELITDTQYF. CDR3 DNA: TGTGCCAGCAGCTTGGCTGAGTTGATCACAGATACGCAGTATTTT.